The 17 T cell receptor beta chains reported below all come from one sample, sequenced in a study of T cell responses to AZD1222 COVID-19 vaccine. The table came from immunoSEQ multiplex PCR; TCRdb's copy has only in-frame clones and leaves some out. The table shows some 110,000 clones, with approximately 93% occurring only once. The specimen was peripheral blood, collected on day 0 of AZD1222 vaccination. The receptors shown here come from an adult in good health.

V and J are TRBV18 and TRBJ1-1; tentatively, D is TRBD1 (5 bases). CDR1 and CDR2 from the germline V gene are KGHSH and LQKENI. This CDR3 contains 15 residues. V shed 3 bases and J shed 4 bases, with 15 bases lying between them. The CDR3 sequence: CASSPDGARGTEAFF. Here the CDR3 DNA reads TGTGCCAGCTCACCGGATGGGGCGCGTGGCACTGAAGCTTTCTTT. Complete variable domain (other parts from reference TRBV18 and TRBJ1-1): NAGVMQNPRHLVRRRGQEARLRCSPMKGHSHVYWYRQLPEEGLKFMVYLQKENIIDESGMPKERFSAEFPKEGPSILRIQQVVRGDSAAYFCASSPDGARGTEAFFGQGTRLTVV.

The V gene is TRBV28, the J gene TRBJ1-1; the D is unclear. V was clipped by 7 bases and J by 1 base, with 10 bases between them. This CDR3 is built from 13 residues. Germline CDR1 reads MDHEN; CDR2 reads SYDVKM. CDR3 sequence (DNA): TGTGCCAGCAACATCGGACGGAACACTGAAGCTTTCTTT. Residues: CASNIGRNTEAFF. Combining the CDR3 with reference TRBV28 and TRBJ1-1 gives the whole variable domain DVKVTQSSRYLVKRTGEKVFLECVQDMDHENMFWYRQDPGLGLRLIYFSYDVKMKEKGDIPEGYSVSREKKERFSLILESASTNQTSMYLCASNIGRNTEAFFGQGTRLTVV.

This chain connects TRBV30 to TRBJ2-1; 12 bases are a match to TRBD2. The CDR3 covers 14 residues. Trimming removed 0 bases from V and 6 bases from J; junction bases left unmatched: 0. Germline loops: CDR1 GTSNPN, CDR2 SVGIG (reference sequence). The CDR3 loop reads CAWSVLAGGNEQFF. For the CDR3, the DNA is TGTGCCTGGAGTGTACTAGCGGGAGGCAATGAGCAGTTCTTC.

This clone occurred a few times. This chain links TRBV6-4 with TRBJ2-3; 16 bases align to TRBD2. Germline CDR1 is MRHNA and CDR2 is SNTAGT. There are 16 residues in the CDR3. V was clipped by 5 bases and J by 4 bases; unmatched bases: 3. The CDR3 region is CASSTGLAGGSDTQYF. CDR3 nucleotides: TGTGCCAGCAGTACGGGACTAGCGGGAGGGTCAGATACGCAGTATTTT.

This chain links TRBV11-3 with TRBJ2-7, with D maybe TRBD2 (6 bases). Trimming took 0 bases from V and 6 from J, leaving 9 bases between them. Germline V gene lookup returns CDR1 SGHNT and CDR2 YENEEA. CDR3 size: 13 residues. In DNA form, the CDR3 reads TGTGCCAGCAGCTTAGACTCCGGGGGCGAGCAGTACTTC. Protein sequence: CASSLDSGGEQYF.

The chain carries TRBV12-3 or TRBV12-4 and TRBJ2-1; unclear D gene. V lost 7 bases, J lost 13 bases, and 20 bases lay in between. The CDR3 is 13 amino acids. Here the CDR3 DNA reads TGTGCCAGCACCCCCTTCCGGAACATTGGACAGTTCTTC. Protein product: CASTPFRNIGQFF.

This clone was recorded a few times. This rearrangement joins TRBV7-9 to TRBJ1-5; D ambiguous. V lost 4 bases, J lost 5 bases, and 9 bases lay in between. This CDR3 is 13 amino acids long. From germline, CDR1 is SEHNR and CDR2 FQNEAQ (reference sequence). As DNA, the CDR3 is TGTGCCAGCAGCTCCGGTGCTTATCAGCCCCAGCATTTT. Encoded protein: CASSSGAYQPQHF.

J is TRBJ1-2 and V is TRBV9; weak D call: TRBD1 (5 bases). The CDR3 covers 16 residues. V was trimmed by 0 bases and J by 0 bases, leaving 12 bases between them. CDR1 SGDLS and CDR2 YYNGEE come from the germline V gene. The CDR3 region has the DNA TGTGCCAGCAGCGTAGATCTGGGACGGACTAACTATGGCTACACCTTC. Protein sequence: CASSVDLGRTNYGYTF.

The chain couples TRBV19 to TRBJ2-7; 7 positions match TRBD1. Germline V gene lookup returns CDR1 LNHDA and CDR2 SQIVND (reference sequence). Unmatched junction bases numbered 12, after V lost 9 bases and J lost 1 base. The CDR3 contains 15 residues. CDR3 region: CASARRQGSSYEQYF. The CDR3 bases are TGTGCCAGCGCCCGGCGACAGGGATCATCCTACGAGCAGTACTTC. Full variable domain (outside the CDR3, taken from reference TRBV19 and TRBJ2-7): DGGITQSPKYLFRKEGQNVTLSCEQNLNHDAMYWYRQDPGQGLRLIYYSQIVNDFQKGDIAEGYSVSREKKESFPLTVTSAQKNPTAFYLCASARRQGSSYEQYFGPGTRLTVT.

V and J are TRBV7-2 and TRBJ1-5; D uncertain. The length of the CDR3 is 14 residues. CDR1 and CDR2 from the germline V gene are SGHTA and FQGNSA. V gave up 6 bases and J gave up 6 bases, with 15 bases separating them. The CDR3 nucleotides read TGTGCCAGCAGAGACGGGGTAGCAGGTCAGCCCCAGCATTTT. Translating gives CASRDGVAGQPQHF.

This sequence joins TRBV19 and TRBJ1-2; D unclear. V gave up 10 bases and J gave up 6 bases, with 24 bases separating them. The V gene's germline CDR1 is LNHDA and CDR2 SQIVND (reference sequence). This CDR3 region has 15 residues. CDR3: CATNRRRTDENGYTF. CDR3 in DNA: TGTGCCACCAATAGGAGGAGGACGGATGAGAATGGCTACACCTTC.

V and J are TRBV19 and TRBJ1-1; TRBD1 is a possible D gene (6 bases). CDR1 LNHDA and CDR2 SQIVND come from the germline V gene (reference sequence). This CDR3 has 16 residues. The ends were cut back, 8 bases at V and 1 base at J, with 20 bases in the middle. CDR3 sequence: CASRTGTPNRNTEAFF. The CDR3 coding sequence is TGTGCCAGTCGAACCGGGACACCAAACCGGAACACTGAAGCTTTCTTT.

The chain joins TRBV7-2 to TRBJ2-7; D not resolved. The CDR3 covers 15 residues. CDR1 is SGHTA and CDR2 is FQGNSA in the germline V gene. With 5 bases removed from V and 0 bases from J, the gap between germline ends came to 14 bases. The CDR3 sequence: CASSLRPSPSYEQYF. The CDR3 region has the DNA TGTGCCAGCAGCCTCAGGCCTTCCCCCTCCTACGAGCAGTACTTC.

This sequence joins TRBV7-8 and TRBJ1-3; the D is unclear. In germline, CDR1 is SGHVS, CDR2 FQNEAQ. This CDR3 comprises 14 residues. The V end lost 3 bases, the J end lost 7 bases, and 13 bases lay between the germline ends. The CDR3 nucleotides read TGTGCCAGCAGCTTTAGGGCCGGCGTTAACACCATATATTTT. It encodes CASSFRAGVNTIYF.

CDR3 nucleotide sequence: TGTGCCAGCAGGTGGGAAAGCTATGGCTACACCTTC. It specifies CASRWESYGYTF. The V and J genes are TRBV6-5 and TRBJ1-2; D unresolved. V was clipped by 6 bases and J by 4 bases, with 9 bases between them. Germline assignment: CDR1 MNHEY and CDR2 SVGAGI. The CDR3 is 12 amino acids.

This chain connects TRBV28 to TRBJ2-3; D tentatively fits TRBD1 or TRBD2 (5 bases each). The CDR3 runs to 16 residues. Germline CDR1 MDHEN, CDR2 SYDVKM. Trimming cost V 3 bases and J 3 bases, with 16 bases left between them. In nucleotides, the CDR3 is TGTGCCAGCAGTTTTGGTGTGGGGACGTCAACAGATACGCAGTATTTT. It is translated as CASSFGVGTSTDTQYF.

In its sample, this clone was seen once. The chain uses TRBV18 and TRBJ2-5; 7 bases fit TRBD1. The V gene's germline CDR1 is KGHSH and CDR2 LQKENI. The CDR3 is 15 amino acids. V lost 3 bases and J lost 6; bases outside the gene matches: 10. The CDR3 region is CASSPEQGNRKTQYF. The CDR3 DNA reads TGTGCCAGCTCACCCGAACAGGGGAATCGGAAGACCCAGTACTTC.